The 18 T cell receptor beta chains reported below all come from one sample, sequenced in a study of tumor and adjacent non-tumor tissue in lung cancer. TCRbeta libraries were built with three rounds of nested PCR, modified from ARM-PCR. Each CDR3 protein is one row after TCRdb ran MiXCR on the multiplex PCR reads. In the table there are approximately 68,000 distinct CDR3 sequences, approximately 73% of which are singletons. The template was RNA from unsorted bulk tissue. Sequenced: lung tumor tissue. These receptors were obtained from a man aged 55 to 70 with non-small cell lung cancer.

This clonotype showed up just once. V and J are TRBV12-3 or TRBV12-4 and TRBJ2-3; 10 nucleotides line up with TRBD2. This CDR3 is 14 amino acids long. The CDR3 coding sequence is TGTGTCACCAGCGGGACTAGCGGCACAGATACGCAGTATTTT. It is translated as CVTSGTSGTDTQYF.

V usage is TRBV29-1 and J usage is TRBJ2-5; tentatively, D is TRBD1 (6 bases). The CDR3 is made up of 13 amino acids. Trimming took off 7 bases at V and 2 bases at J, with 14 bases between the two ends. Germline CDR1 is SQVTM and CDR2 is ANQGSEA. The CDR3 spells CSAAWTAQETQYF. CDR3 bases: TGCAGCGCTGCCTGGACAGCTCAAGAGACCCAGTACTTC. Filled out from reference TRBV29-1 and TRBJ2-5, the complete variable domain reads SAVISQKPSRDICQRGTSLTIQCQVDSQVTMMFWYRQQPGQSLTLIATANQGSEATYESGFVIDKFPISRPNLTFSTLTVSNMSPEDSSIYLCSAAWTAQETQYFGPGTRLLVL.

This clonotype came up once. The conserved phenylalanine or tryptophan normally closing the CDR3 is absent here, so this likely arose from a read error. The genes are TRBV20-1 and TRBJ2-5; 9 nucleotides agree with TRBD2. Germline-derived CDR1 and CDR2 are DFQATT and SNEGSKA (reference sequence). The CDR3 is 14 residues long. The chain's CDR3 is CSARASGNQVTQYY. CDR3 in DNA: TGCAGTGCTAGGGCTAGCGGGAATCAAGTGACCCAGTACTAC.

In the case of this clonotype: At one end the junction does not follow the germline gene, possibly because of a read error. The rearrangement joins TRBV11-1 to TRBJ2-5; 11 bases are shared with TRBD2. Looked up from germline, CDR1 is SGHAT and CDR2 is FQDESV (reference sequence). The CDR3 has 14 amino acids. The CDR3 sequence is CASRLEGLAETQHF. CDR3 in DNA: TGTGCCAGCAGATTAGAGGGACTAGCGGAGACCCAGCACTTC.

Only one count was recorded for this clonotype. An end of the junction does not agree with germline; a read error may underlie this. The V and J genes are TRBV20-1 and TRBJ2-7; tentative D call: TRBD2 (6 bases). This CDR3 spans 14 amino acids. Germline values: CDR1 DFQATT, CDR2 SNEGSKA (reference sequence). The CDR3, as DNA: TGCAATGCTACGGGACTGGGTGAATCCTACGAGCAGTACTTC. Its protein is CNATGLGESYEQYF.

V and J are TRBV20-1 and TRBJ1-2; no definite D call. From germline, CDR1 is DFQATT and CDR2 SNEGSKA (reference sequence). The CDR3 runs 11 residues. V was trimmed by 5 bases and J by 7 bases, leaving 11 bases between them. The CDR3 sequence is CSAGGFGGYTF. The DNA for the CDR3 is TGCAGTGCTGGAGGATTTGGTGGCTACACCTTC.

This chain uses TRBV20-1 with TRBJ1-5; 7 bases match TRBD1. The germline V gene encodes CDR1 DFQATT and CDR2 SNEGSKA (reference sequence). The CDR3 is 17 amino acids. The J segment lost 1 base and the V segment lost 8 bases, leaving 17 bases of the junction unmatched. Here the CDR3 reads CSFSRQTGTYSNQPQHF. The CDR3 nucleotides are TGCAGTTTTAGCCGCCAGACAGGGACCTACAGCAATCAGCCCCAGCATTTT.

This clonotype appeared a single time. This CDR3 fails to terminate in the conserved phenylalanine or tryptophan, so it likely reflects a read error. The limits of the CDR3 on the DNA are not certain, so only TCRdb's listed CDR3 is given. This chain joins TRBV6-6 and TRBJ1-5. Germline lookup yields CDR1 MNHNY and CDR2 SVGAGI (reference sequence). 14 amino acids form the CDR3, both terminal residues included. CDR3 loop: CASSLELLNQPQDV.

Concerning this clonotype itself: The junction shows a germline mismatch at one end, possibly a read error. The CDR3 region is CASSLYLATNTGELFF. CDR3 nucleotides: TGTGCCAGCAGTCTCTACCTGGCCACGAACACCGGAGAGCTATTTTTT. The chain combines TRBV12-3 or TRBV12-4 with TRBJ2-2; D is unresolved. This CDR3 contains 16 residues.

CDR3 nucleotides: TGCAGTGCTAGCGCCCAAGAGATAAAGTACTTC. Its translation: CSASAQEIKYF. V gene TRBV20-1 combines with J gene TRBJ2-5, with D unclear. The CDR3 runs to 11 residues. Trimming removed 3 bases from V and 12 bases from J, with 14 bases in between. Germline values: CDR1 DFQATT, CDR2 SNEGSKA (reference sequence).

For this clonotype: The junction does not match germline at one end; this may be a read error. The chain is built from TRBV29-1 and TRBJ2-7; no definite D call. This CDR3 has 12 amino acids. Germline V gene lookup returns CDR1 SQVTM and CDR2 ANQGSEA. As DNA, the CDR3 is TGCAACGTTGAAGAACAGAACTTCGAACAGTACTTC. It translates to CNVEEQNFEQYF.

The CDR3 bases are TGCAGCGAACAAGGGTTCCACATTGAGCAGTTCTTC. It encodes CSEQGFHIEQFF. This chain joins TRBV29-1 and TRBJ2-1; D call uncertain. CDR1 and CDR2 (germline): SQVTM, ANQGSEA. The V end was cut by 7 bases, the J end by 9 bases, with 16 bases between. The CDR3 runs 12 residues.

Worth noting for this clonotype: No conserved phenylalanine or tryptophan ends this CDR3, so it is likely a read error. The gene calls are TRBV29-1 and TRBJ2-3, with D possibly being TRBD2 (5 bases). The germline CDR1 and CDR2 sequences are SQVTM and ANQGSEA. This CDR3 region has 14 residues. CDR3 coding DNA: TGTAGCGTTTTTATGCCTAGCCGCTCAGATACGCAGTATATT. It specifies CSVFMPSRSDTQYI.

A note on this clonotype: Without the conserved terminal phenylalanine or tryptophan, this CDR3 likely stems from a read error. The limits of the CDR3 on the DNA are not certain, so only TCRdb's listed CDR3 is given. The rearrangement joins TRBV20-1 to TRBJ2-2; no check of the table's D call, TRBD2, against the DNA was made. Looked up from germline, CDR1 is DFQATT and CDR2 is SNEGSKA (reference sequence). Inclusive of both ends, the CDR3 amounts to 16 amino acids. The CDR3 spells CSATLAGGPETGDLIC.

The chain couples TRBV11-3 to TRBJ2-3; possibly TRBD2 for D (5 bases). The germline CDR1 and CDR2 sequences are SGHNT and YENEEA. The CDR3 loop spans 16 amino acids. V lost 8 bases, J lost 0 bases, and 18 bases lay in between. The CDR3 nucleotides are TGTGCCAGCTGTCCCGGGCTAGCAGATAGCACAGATACGCAGTATTTT. It is translated as CASCPGLADSTDTQYF. The full variable domain, its missing parts supplied by reference TRBV11-3 and TRBJ2-3, is EAGVVQSPRYKIIEKKQPVAFWCNPISGHNTLYWYLQNLGQGPELLIRYENEEAVDDSQLPKDRFSAERLKGVDSTLKIQPAELGDSAVYLCASCPGLADSTDTQYFGPGTRLTVL.

This clonotype was detected only a few times. Relative to the germline gene, one junction end is altered; a read error may explain this. The V call is TRBV6-6, the J call TRBJ2-2; D possibly uses TRBD1 or TRBD2 (6 bases each). This CDR3 region has 13 residues. Germline-derived CDR1 and CDR2 are MNHNY and SVGAGI (reference sequence). CDR3 nucleotide sequence: TGTGACAGCAGGGGACTGGGGTTCGGGGAGCTGTTTTTT. Its translation: CDSRGLGFGELFF.

The rearrangement joins TRBV6-1 to TRBJ2-3; D possibly uses TRBD1 or TRBD2 (5 bases each). Germline loops: CDR1 MNHNS, CDR2 SASEGT. The ends were cut back, 10 bases at V and 3 bases at J, with 17 bases in the middle. The CDR3 consists of 14 residues. CDR3 sequence: CANGSGRSTDTQYF. CDR3 nucleotide sequence: TGTGCCAACGGTTCGGGGCGTTCGACAGATACGCAGTATTTT.

The chain recombines TRBV10-2 with TRBJ2-1, with 9 bases matching TRBD2. The CDR3 is 19 amino acids. V lost 8 bases to trimming and J lost 4 bases; unmatched junction nucleotides: 21. Germline CDR1 WSHSY, CDR2 SAAADI. CDR3 DNA: TGCGCCAGCCTTTCGACAGGTCCACTAGCGGGTGGGAGTTACAATGAGCAGTTCTTC. Residues: CASLSTGPLAGGSYNEQFF.